This T cell receptor beta chain was obtained from a study of response to subunit inactivated influenza vaccine. Study-wide results and caveats: Authors suggested seasonal influenza vaccinations each recruit few new T cells.

TCRdb recomputed calls from the RT-PCR reads with MiXCR, one row per CDR3 protein. The repertoire consists of roughly 780,000 distinct CDR3 sequences, with 15% to 20% occurring once and the leading ten covering 9.5% to 13%. This clonotype was counted between two and nine times. Its cognate antigen is unknown. The sequence was collected from a man aged 45-65 years who received an inactivated influenza vaccine. The sample here was PBMCs from blood, taken about 5 days after vaccination.

In DNA form, the CDR3 reads TGTGCCAGCTCACCGCGGGCGGGACAACAAGAGACCCAGTACTTC. It translates to CASSPRAGQQETQYF. The rearrangement uses TRBV18 and TRBJ2-5; D tentatively fits TRBD1 or TRBD2 (6 bases each). The ends were cut back, 3 bases at V and 2 bases at J, with 13 bases in the middle. Per germline, CDR1 KGHSH and CDR2 LQKENI. This CDR3 has 15 amino acids.